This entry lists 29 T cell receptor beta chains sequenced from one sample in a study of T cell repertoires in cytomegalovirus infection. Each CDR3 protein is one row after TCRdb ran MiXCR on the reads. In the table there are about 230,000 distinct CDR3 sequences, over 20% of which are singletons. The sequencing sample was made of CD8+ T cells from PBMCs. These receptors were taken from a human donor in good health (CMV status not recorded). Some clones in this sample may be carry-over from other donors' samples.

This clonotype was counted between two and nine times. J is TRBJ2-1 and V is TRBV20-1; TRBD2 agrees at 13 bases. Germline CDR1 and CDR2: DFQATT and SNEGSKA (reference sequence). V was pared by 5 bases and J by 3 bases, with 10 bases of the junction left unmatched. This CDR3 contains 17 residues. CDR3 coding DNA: TGCAGTGCTTATTCCGGACTAGCGGGGGACATCTACAATGAGCAGTTCTTC. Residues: CSAYSGLAGDIYNEQFF.

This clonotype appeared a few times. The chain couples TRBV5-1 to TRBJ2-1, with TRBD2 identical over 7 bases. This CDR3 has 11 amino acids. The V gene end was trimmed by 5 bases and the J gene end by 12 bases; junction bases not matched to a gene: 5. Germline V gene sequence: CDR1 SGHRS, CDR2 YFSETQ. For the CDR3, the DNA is TGCGCCAGCAGGAGCGGGGCCGCGCAGTTCTTC. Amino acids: CASRSGAAQFF.

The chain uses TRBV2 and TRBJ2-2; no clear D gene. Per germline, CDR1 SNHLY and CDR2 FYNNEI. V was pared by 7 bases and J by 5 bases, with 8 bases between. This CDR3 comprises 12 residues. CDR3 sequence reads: CASKDQTGELFF. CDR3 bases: TGTGCCAGCAAGGACCAGACCGGGGAGCTGTTTTTT. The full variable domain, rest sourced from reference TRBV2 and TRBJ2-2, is EPEVTQTPSHQVTQMGQEVILRCVPISNHLYFYWYRQILGQKVEFLVSFYNNEISEKSEIFDDQFSVERPDGSNFTLKIRSTKLEDSAMYFCASKDQTGELFFGEGSRLTVL.

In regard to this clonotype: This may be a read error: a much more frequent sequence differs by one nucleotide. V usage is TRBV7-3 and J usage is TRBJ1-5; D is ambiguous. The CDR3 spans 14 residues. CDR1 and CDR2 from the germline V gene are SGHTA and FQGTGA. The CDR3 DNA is TGTGCCAGCGGCTTACTTGGGGATAATCAGCCCCAGCATTTT. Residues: CASGLLGDNQPQHF.

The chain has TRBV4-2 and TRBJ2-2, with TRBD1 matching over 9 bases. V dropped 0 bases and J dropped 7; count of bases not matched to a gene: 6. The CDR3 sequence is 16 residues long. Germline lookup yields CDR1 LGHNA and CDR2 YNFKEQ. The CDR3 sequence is CASSQDGTGHGGELFF. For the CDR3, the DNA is TGTGCCAGCAGCCAAGATGGGACAGGGCACGGCGGGGAGCTGTTTTTT.

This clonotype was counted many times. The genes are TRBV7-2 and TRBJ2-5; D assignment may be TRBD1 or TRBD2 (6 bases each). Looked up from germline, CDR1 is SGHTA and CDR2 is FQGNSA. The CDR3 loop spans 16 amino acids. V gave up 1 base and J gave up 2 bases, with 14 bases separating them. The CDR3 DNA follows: TGTGCCAGCAGCTTAGTTTCCGGGGGCAATCAAGAGACCCAGTACTTC. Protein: CASSLVSGGNQETQYF.

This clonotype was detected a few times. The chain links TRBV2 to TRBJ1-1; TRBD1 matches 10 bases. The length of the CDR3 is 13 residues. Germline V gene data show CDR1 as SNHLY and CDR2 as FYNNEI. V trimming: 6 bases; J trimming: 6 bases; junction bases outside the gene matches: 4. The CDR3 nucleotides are TGTGCCAGCAGGGGACAGGGGCTGCCTGAAGCTTTCTTT. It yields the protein CASRGQGLPEAFF.

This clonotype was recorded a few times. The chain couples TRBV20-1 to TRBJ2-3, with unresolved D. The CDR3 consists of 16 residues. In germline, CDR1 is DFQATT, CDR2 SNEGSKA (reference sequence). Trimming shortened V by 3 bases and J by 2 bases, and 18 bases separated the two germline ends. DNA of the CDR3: TGCAGTGCTAGCACGATCACTCCCCCCAACACAGATACGCAGTATTTT. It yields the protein CSASTITPPNTDTQYF.

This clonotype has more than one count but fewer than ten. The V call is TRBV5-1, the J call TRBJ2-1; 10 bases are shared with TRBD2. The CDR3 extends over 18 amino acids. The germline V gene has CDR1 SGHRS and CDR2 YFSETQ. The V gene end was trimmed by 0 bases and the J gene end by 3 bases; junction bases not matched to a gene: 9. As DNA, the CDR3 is TGCGCCAGCAGCTTGGATCTAGCGGGGGACTCCGTCTACAATGAGCAGTTCTTC. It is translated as CASSLDLAGDSVYNEQFF.

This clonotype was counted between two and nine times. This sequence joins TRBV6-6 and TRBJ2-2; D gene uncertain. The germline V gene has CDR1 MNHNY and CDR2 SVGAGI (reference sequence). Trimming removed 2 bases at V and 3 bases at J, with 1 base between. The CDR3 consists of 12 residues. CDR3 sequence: CASSYDTGELFF. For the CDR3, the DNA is TGTGCCAGCAGTTACGACACCGGGGAGCTGTTTTTT.

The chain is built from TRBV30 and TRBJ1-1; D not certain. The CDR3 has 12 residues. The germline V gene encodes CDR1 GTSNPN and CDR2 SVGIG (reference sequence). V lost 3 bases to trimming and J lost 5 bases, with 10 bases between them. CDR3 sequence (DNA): TGTGCCTGGAGGGGTCGGAAAACTGAAGCTTTCTTT. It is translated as CAWRGRKTEAFF.

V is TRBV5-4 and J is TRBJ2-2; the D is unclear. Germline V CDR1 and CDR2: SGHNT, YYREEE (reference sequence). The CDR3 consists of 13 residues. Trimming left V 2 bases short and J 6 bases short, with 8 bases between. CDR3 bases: TGTGCCAGCAGCTTTGCATACGCCGGGGAGCTGTTTTTT. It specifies CASSFAYAGELFF.

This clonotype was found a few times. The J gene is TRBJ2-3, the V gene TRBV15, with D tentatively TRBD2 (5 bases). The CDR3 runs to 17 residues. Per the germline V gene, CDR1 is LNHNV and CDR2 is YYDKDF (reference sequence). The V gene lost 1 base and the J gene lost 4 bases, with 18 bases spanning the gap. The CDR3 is CATSRADSGTGADTQYF. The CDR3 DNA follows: TGTGCCACCAGCAGAGCGGACTCAGGCACGGGCGCAGATACGCAGTATTTT.

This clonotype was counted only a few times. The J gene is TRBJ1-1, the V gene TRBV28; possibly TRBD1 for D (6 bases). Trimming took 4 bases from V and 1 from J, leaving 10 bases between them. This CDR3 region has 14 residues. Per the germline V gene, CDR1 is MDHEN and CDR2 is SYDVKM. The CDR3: CASSYRATNTEAFF. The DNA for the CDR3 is TGTGCCAGCAGTTACAGGGCAACGAACACTGAAGCTTTCTTT.

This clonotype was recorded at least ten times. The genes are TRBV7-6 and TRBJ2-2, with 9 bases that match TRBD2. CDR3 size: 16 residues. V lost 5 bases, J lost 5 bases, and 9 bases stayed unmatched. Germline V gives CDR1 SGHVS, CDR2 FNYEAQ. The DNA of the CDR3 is TGTGCCAGCAGCCCCCTGGCGGGGGGGCCAACCGGGGAGCTGTTTTTT. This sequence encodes CASSPLAGGPTGELFF.

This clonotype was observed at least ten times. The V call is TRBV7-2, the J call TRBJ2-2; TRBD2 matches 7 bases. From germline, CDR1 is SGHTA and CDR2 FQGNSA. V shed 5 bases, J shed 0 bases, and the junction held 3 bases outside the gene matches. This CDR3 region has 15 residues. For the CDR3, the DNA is TGTGCCAGCAGCACCGGGACTACGAACACCGGGGAGCTGTTTTTT. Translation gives CASSTGTTNTGELFF.

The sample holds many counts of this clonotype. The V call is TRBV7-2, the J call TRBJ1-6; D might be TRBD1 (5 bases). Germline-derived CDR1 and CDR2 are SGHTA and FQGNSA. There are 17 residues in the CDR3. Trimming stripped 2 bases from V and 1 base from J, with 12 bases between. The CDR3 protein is CASSLMSQGSYNSPLHF. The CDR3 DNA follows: TGTGCCAGCAGCTTAATGTCTCAGGGTTCCTATAATTCACCCCTCCACTTT.

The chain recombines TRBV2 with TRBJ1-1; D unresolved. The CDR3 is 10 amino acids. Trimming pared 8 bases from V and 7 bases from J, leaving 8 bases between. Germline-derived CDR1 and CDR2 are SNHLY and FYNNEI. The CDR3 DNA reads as TGTGCCAGCGGAGAGGTTGAAGCTTTCTTT. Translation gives CASGEVEAFF.

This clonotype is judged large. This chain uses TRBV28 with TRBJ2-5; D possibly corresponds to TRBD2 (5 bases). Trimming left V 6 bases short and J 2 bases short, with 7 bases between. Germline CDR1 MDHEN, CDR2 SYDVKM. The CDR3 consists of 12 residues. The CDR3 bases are TGTGCCAGCAGCCCGGGACAAGAGACCCAGTACTTC. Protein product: CASSPGQETQYF.

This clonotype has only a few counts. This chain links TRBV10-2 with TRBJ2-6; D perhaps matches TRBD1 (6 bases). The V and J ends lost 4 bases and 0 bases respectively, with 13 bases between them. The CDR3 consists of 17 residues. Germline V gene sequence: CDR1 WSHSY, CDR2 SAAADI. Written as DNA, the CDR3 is TGCGCCAGCAGTGGTCACAGGGACAACTCTGGGGCCAACGTCCTGACTTTC. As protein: CASSGHRDNSGANVLTF.

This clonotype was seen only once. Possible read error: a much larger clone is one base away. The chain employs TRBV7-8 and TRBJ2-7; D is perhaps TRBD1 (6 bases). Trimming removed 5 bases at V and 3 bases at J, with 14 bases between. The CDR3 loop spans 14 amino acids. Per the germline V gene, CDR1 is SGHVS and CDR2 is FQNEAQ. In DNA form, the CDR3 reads TGTGCCAGCAGCGGAAGGGACAACTACTACGAGCAGTACTTC. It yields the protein CASSGRDNYYEQYF.

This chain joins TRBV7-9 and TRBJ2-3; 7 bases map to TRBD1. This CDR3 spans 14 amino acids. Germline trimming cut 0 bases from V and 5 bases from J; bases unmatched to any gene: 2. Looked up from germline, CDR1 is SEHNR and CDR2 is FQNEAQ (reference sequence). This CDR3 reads CASSLASGGDTQYF. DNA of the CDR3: TGTGCCAGCAGCTTAGCTTCAGGGGGAGATACGCAGTATTTT. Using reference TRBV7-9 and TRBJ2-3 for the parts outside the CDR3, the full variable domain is DTGVSQNPRHKITKRGQNVTFRCDPISEHNRLYWYRQTLGQGPEFLTYFQNEAQLEKSRLLSDRFSAERPKGSFSTLEIQRTEQGDSAMYLCASSLASGGDTQYFGPGTRLTVL.

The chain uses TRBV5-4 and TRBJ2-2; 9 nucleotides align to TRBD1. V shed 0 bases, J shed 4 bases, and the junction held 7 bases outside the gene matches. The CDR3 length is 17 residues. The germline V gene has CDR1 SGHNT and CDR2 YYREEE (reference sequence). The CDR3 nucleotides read TGTGCCAGCAGCTTGGGGGGGACAGGGCCTGCCACCGGGGAGCTGTTTTTT. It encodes CASSLGGTGPATGELFF.

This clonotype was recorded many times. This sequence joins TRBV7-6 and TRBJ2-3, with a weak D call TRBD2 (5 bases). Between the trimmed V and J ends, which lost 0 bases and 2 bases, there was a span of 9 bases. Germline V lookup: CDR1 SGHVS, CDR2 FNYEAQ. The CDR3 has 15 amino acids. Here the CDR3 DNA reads TGTGCCAGCAGCTTAGCCTTGGGAGTCACAGATACGCAGTATTTT. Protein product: CASSLALGVTDTQYF.

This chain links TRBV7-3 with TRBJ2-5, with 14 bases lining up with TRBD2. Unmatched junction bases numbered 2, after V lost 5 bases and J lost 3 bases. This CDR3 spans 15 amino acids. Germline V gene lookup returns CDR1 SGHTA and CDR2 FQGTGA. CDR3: CASSGTSGGKETQYF. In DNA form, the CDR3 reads TGTGCCAGCAGCGGGACTAGCGGGGGAAAAGAGACCCAGTACTTC.

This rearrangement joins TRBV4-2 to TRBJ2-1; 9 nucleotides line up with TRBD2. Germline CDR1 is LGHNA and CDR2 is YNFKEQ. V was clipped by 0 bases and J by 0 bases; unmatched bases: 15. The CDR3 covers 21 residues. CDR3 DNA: TGTGCCAGCAGCCAAGAAACGGTAGGCCTAGCGGGGCCGAGCTCCTACAATGAGCAGTTCTTC. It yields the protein CASSQETVGLAGPSSYNEQFF.

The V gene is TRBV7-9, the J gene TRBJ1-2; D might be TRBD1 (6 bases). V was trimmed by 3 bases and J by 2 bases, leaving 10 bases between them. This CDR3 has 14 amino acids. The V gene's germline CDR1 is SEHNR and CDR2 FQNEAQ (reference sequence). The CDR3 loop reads CASSLGGSNYGYTF. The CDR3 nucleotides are TGTGCCAGCAGCTTGGGGGGCTCCAACTATGGCTACACCTTC.

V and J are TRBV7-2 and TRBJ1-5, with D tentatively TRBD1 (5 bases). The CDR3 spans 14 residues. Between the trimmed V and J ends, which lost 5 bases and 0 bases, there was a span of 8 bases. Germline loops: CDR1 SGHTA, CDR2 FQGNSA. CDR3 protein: CASSQGDSNQPQHF. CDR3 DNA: TGTGCCAGCAGCCAGGGAGATAGCAATCAGCCCCAGCATTTT.

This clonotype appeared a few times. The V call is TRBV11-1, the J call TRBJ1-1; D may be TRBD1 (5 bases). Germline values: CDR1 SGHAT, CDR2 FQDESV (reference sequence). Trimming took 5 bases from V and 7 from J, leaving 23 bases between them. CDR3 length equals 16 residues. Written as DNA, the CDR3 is TGTGCCAGCAGCCCGCTGGGGTTCGGGGGTTCCTATGAAGCTTTCTTT. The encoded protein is CASSPLGFGGSYEAFF.